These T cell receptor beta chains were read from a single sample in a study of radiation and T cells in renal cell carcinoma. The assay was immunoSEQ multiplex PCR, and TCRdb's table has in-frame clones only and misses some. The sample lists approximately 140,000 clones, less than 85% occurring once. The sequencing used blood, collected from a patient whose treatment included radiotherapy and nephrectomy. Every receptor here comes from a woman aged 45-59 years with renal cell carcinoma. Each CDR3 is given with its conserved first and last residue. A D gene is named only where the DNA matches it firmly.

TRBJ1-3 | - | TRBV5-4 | CASSGPPFGNTIYF
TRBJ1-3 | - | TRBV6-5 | CASLLGNTIYF
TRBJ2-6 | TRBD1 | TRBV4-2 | CASSFNPGQGSSGANVLTF
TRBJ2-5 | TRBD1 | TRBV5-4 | CASRLGGTGETQYF
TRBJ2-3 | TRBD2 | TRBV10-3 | CAISESVAGATDTQYF
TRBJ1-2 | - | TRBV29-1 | CSVRGPGGRAANYGYTF
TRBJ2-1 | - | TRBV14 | CASSQGLDNEQFF
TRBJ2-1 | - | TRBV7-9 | CASSPEPLAHEQFF
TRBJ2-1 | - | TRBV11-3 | CASSTMLGNNEQFF
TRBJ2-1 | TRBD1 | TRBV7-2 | CASSGKTGHNEQFF
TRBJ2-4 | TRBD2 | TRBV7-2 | CASSYRLAGAPGDIQYF
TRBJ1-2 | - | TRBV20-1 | CSANGNYGYTF
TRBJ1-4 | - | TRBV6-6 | CASSYRGNEKLFF
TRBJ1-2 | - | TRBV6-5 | CASSSGRTNYGYTF
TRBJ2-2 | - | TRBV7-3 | CASSLNPGVLSGELFF
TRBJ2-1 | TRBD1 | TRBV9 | CASSETGNEQFF
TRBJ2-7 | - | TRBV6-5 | CANINGGEQYF
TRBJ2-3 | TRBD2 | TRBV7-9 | CATEPTWRGTDTQYF
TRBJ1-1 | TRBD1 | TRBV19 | CASSRPGQGNTEAFF
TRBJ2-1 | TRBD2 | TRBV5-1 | CASSLGLSGGRDEQFF
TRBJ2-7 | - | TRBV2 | CASIQGYDYYEQYF
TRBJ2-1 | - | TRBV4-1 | CASSQDRSAVQENEQFF
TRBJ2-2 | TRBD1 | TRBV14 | CASRRQGVTGELFF
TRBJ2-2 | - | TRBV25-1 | CASSLWDGFAGELFF
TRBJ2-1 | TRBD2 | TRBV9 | CASRRETSGGEQFF
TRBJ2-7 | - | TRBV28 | CASSHRRGLQIYEQYF
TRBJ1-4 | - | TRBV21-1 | CASSLPSGGVTNEKLFF
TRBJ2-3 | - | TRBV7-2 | CASSPYSRLDTDTQYF
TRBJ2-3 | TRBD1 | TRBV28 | CASSPPPTGVGTDTQYF
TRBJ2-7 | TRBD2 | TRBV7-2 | CASSLGGTSGDYEQYF
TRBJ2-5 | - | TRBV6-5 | CASSSTGSQETQYF
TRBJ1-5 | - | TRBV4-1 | CASSQTPTDQPQHF
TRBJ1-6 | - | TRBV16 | CASSQRLGSPLHF
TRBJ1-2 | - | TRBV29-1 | CNGLARDNYGYTF
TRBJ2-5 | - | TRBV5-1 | CASSPNQETQYF
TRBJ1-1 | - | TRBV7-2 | CASRPGGEAFF
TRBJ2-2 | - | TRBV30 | CAWSGQGELFF
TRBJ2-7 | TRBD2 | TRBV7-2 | CASSFPGLAYEQYF
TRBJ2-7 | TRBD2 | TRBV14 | CASSWTSGNYEQYF
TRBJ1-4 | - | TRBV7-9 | CASEQDSQKREKLFF
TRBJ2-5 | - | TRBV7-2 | CASSPSRAAYQETQYF
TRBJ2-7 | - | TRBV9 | CASSVDGAGSYEQYF
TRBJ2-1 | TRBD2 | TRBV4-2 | CASSHKTGASGRVAYNEQFF
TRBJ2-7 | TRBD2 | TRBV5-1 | CASSLGGTTYEQYF
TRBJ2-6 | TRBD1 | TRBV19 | CASSTRGPGANVLTF
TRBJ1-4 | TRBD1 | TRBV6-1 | CASRQGGGEKLFF
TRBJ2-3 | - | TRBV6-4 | CASSQDTSSTDTQYF
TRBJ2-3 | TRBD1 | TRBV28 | CASSLRGQGNADTQYF
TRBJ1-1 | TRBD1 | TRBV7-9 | CASSSGQGSDTEAFF
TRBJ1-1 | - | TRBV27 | CASSLGATLNTEAFF
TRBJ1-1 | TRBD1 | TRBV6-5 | CASRGGQGGTEAFF
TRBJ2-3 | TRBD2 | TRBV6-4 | CASSKQRGGSDTQYF
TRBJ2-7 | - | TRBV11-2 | CASIATAAYEQYF
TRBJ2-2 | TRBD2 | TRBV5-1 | CASSLAGLAGVPSAELFF
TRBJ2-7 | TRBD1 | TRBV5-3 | CARSLGQGAGEQYF
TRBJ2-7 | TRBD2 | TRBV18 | CASSRLERDPSYEQYF
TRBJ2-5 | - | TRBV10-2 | CASSESIELQETQYF
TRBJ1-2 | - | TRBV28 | CASSPTKGGDTF